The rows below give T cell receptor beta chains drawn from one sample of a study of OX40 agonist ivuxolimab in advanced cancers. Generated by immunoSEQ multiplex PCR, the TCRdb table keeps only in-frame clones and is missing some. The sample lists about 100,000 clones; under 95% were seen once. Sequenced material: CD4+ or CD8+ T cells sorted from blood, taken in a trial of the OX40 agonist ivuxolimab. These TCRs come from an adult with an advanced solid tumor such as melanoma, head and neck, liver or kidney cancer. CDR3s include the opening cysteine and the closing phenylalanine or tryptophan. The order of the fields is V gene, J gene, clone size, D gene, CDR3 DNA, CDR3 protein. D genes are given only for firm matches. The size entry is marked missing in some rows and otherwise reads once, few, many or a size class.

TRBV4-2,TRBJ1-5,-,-,TGTGCCAGCAGCCAAGGAGGACTTTATAGCAATCAGCCCCAGCATTTT,CASSQGGLYSNQPQHF
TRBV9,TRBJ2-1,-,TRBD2,TGTGCCAGCAGCCAAGGACTAGCGGGAGTACCGATTGAGCAGTTCTTC,CASSQGLAGVPIEQFF
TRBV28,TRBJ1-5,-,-,TGTGCCAGCAGTTTCTCTGGCATGATGGGGGGACAGCCCCAGCATTTT,CASSFSGMMGGQPQHF
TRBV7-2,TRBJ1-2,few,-,TGTGCCAGCGCCGGGACACGGGGCTACACCTTC,CASAGTRGYTF
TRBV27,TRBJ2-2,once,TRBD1,TGTGCCAGCAGTCTACGCCCGGACAGGTTCGCGAACACCGGGGAGCTGTTTTTT,CASSLRPDRFANTGELFF
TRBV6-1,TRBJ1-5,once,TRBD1,TGTGCCAGCAGTGTCCCCGACAGGGGGCCAGATCAGCCCCAGCATTTT,CASSVPDRGPDQPQHF
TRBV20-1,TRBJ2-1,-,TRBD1,TGCAGTGCTCCCCGACAGGGCGGTCAGATCTTC,CSAPRQGGQIF
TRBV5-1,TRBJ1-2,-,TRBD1,TGCGCCAGCAAACAGGGGAACGAAAATGGCTACACCTTC,CASKQGNENGYTF
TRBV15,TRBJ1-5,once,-,TGTGCCACCAGCAGAGATCCAAGGGAGTTGAGCAATCAGCCCCAGCATTTT,CATSRDPRELSNQPQHF
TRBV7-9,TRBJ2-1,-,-,TGTGCCAGCACGGGAAATGAGCAGTTCTTC,CASTGNEQFF
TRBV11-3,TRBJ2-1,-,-,TGTGCCAGCACCCTAGGCTGGGGGCATGAGCAGTTCTTC,CASTLGWGHEQFF
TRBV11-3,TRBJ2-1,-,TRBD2,TGTGCCAGCAGCCTGAGGACTAGCGAGTACAATGAGCAGTTCTTC,CASSLRTSEYNEQFF
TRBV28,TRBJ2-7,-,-,TGTGCCAGCAGTCTCAACTACGAGCAGTACTTC,CASSLNYEQYF
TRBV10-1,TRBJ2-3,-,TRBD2,TGCGCCAGCAGCGGGATTAGCGGGAGTCAGCCAGATACGCAGTATTTT,CASSGISGSQPDTQYF
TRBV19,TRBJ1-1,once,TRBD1,TGTGCCAGTAGTACTGACAGGGTTCTCGCCGAAGCTTTCTTT,CASSTDRVLAEAFF
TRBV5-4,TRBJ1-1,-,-,TGTGCCAGCAGCTCCCGCGCGCAGGGGATCACTGAAGCTTTCTTT,CASSSRAQGITEAFF
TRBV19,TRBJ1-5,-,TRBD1,TGTGCCAGTAGTTGGGACAGGGGGCACAATCAGCCCCAGCATTTT,CASSWDRGHNQPQHF
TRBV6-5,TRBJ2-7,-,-,TGTGCCAGCAGTTACGGAAGGGAAGTTAAGGGCGAGCAGTACTTC,CASSYGREVKGEQYF
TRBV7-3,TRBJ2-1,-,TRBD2,TGTGCCAGCAGCTACGATAGCGGGTTCGGTAATGAGCAGTTCTTC,CASSYDSGFGNEQFF
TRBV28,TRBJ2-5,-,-,TGTGCCAGCAGTTCAAGTCGAGAGACCCAGTACTTC,CASSSSRETQYF
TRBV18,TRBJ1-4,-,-,TGTGCCAGCTCAGTCTCTCAGGGGAGTAATGAAAAACTGTTTTTT,CASSVSQGSNEKLFF
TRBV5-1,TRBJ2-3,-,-,TGCGCCAGCAGCTTCGGGGGCACCCATGGCCTAGATACGCAGTATTTT,CASSFGGTHGLDTQYF
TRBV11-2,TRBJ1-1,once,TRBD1,TGTGCCAGCAGCTTAGCCGGGACAGGGGTCCCGAACACTGAAGCTTTCTTT,CASSLAGTGVPNTEAFF
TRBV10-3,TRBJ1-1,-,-,TGTGCCATCAGTGTAGAGAACACTGAAGCTTTCTTT,CAISVENTEAFF
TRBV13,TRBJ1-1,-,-,TGTGCCAGCCTATTTAGGACGGACGCTGAAGCTTTCTTT,CASLFRTDAEAFF
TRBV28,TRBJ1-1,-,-,TGTGCCAGCAAGGGCAGACGGGACACTGAAGCTTTCTTT,CASKGRRDTEAFF
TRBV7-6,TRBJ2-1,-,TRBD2,TGTGCCAGCAGCCCGTCGGGCGGGAGCCTCTACAATGAGCAGTTCTTC,CASSPSGGSLYNEQFF
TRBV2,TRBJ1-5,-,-,TGTGCCAGCAGTGGGGACAGCAATCAGCCCCAGCATTTT,CASSGDSNQPQHF
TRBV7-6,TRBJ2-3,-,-,TGTGCCAGCAGCCCCCGAGCGCCAGATACGCAGTATTTT,CASSPRAPDTQYF
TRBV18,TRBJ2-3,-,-,TGTGCCAGCTCACGAAGACAGCATAGCACAGATACGCAGTATTTT,CASSRRQHSTDTQYF
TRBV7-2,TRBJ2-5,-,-,TGTGCCAGCAGCTTAGCCAAGCAAGAGACCCAGTACTTC,CASSLAKQETQYF
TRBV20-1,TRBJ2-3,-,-,TGCAGTGCTCAAGACCCCAATACGCAGTATTTT,CSAQDPNTQYF
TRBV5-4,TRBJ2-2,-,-,TGTGCCAGCAGCACGGGACGCGTTGAAACCGGGGAGCTGTTTTTT,CASSTGRVETGELFF
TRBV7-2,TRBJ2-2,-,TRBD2,TGTGCCAGCAGCTTTGGCGGGAGTGGCACCGGGGAGCTGTTTTTT,CASSFGGSGTGELFF
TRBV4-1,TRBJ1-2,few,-,TGCGCCAGCAGCCTCCTTCTGGGGGGACGTGGCTACACCTTC,CASSLLLGGRGYTF
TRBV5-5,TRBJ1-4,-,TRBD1,TGTGCCAGCAGCCCGGACAGGGCAACTAATGAAAAACTGTTTTTT,CASSPDRATNEKLFF
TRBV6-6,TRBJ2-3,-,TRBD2,TGTGCCAGCAGTTACTCTTCTAGCGGAGATACGCAGTATTTT,CASSYSSSGDTQYF
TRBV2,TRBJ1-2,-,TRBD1,TGTGCCAGCAGTGTGGGACAGGGGTATCTGGCTAACTATGGCTACACCTTC,CASSVGQGYLANYGYTF
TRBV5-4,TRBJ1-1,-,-,TGTGCCAGCAGCTTGGCCGTAGGGGACACTGAAGCTTTCTTT,CASSLAVGDTEAFF
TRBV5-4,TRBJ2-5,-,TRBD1,TGTGCCAGCAGCTTGGACAGGGGGCAAGAAGAGACCCAGTACTTC,CASSLDRGQEETQYF
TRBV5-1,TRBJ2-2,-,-,TGCGCCAGCAGCTTTAGTAGCTCCCAGAACACCGGGGAGCTGTTTTTT,CASSFSSSQNTGELFF
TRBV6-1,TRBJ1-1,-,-,TGTGCCAGCAGTGAATCTGTGGGGAGGGCTGAAGCTTTCTTT,CASSESVGRAEAFF
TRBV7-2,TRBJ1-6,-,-,TGTGCCAGCAGTCTCGGCAACTATAATTCACCCCTCCACTTT,CASSLGNYNSPLHF
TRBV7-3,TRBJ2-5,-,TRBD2,TGTGCCAGCAGCTTAACAGGACTAGCGGGAGGTCACCAAGAGACCCAGTACTTC,CASSLTGLAGGHQETQYF
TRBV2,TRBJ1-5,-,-,TGTGCCAGCAGGCAGGGATTAAGTCTGCCCCAGCATTTT,CASRQGLSLPQHF
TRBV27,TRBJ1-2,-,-,TGTGCCAGCAGTTTACTACCACCCCAGGACTATGGCTACACCTTC,CASSLLPPQDYGYTF
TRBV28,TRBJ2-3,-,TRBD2,TGTGCCAGCACCGGGACTAGCGGATTTAGCACAGATACGCAGTATTTT,CASTGTSGFSTDTQYF
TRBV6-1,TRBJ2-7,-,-,TGTGCCAGCCGCCGGGACCCGGACGACGAGCAGTACTTC,CASRRDPDDEQYF
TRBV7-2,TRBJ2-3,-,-,TGTGCCAGCACCGTCTTCCCGACCGTGGCCTCCACAGATACGCAGTATTTT,CASTVFPTVASTDTQYF
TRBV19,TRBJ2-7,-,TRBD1,TGTGCCAGTAGTATAGGGGGGACAGGCTCCTACGAGCAGTACTTC,CASSIGGTGSYEQYF
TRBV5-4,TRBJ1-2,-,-,TGTGCCAGCAGGACCAGGGGTGGCTACACCTTC,CASRTRGGYTF
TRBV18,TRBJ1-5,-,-,TGTGCCAGCTCACCGGGACACCTGCATCAGCCCCAGCATTTT,CASSPGHLHQPQHF